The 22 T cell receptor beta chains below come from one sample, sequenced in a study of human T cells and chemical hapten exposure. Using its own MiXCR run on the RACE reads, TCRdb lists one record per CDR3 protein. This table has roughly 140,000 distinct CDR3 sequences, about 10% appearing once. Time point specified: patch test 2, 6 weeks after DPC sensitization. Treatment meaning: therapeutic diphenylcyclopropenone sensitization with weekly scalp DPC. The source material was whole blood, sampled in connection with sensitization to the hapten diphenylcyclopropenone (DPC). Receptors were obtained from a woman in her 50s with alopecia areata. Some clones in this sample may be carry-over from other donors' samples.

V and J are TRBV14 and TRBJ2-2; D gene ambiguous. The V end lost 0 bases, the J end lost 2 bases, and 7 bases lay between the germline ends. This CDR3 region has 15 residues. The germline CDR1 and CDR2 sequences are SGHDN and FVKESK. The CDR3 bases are TGTGCCAGCAGCCAAGATCTGGAAAACACCGGGGAGCTGTTTTTT. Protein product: CASSQDLENTGELFF.

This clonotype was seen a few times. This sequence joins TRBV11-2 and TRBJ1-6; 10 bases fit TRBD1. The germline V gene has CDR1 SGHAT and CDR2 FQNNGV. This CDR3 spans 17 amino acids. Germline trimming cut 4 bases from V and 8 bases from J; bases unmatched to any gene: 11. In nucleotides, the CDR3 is TGTGCCAGCAGCTCACCGGGACAGGGGATAGGGGATTCACCCCTCCACTTT. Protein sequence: CASSSPGQGIGDSPLHF.

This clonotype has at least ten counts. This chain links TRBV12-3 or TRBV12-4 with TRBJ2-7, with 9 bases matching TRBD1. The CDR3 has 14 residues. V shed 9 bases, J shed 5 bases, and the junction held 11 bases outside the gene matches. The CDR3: CASRLGTGSHEQYF. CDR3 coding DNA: TGTGCCAGTAGACTCGGGACAGGGTCCCACGAGCAGTACTTC.

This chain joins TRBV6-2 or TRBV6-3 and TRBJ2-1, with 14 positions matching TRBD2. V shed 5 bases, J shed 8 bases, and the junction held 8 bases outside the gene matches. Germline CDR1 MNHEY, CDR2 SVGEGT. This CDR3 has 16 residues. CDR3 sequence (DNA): TGTGCCAGCAGTCCCCGACTAGCGGGAGGGCCCCATGAGCAGTTCTTC. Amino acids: CASSPRLAGGPHEQFF.

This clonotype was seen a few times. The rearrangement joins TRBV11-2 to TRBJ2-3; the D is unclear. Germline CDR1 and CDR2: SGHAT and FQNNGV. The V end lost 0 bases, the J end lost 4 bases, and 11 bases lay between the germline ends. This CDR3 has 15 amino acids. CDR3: CASSLDGQVPDTQYF. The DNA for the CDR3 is TGTGCCAGCAGCTTAGATGGGCAGGTGCCAGATACGCAGTATTTT.

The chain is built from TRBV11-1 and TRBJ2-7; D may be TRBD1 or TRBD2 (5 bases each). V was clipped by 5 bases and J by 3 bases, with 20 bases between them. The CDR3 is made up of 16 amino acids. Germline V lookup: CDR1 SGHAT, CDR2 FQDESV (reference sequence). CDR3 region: CASSPRPWDPLYEQYF. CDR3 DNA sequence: TGTGCCAGCAGCCCCAGGCCATGGGACCCCCTCTACGAGCAGTACTTC. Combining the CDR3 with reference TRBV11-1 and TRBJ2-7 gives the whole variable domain EAEVAQSPRYKITEKSQAVAFWCDPISGHATLYWYRQILGQGPELLVQFQDESVVDDSQLPKDRFSAERLKGVDSTLKIQPAELGDSAMYLCASSPRPWDPLYEQYFGPGTRLTVT.

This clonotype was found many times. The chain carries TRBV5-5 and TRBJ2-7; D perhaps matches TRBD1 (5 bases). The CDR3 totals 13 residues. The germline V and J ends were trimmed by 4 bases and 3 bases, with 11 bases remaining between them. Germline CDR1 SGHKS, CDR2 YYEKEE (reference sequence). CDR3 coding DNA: TGTGCCAGCAGCCCAGGGTCATACTACGAGCAGTACTTC. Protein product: CASSPGSYYEQYF.

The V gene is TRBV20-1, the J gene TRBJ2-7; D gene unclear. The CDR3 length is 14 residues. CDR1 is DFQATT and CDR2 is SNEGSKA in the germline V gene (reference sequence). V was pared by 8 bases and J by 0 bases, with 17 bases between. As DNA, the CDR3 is TGCAGTTCGACTTCCCAGGTCTTCTCCTACGAGCAGTACTTC. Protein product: CSSTSQVFSYEQYF.

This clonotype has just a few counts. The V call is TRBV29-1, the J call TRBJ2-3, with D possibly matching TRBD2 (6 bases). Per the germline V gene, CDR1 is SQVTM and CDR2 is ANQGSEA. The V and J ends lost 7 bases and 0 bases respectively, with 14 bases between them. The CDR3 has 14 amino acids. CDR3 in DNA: TGCAGCGCCCGTACGGGAGTTAGCACAGATACGCAGTATTTT. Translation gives CSARTGVSTDTQYF.

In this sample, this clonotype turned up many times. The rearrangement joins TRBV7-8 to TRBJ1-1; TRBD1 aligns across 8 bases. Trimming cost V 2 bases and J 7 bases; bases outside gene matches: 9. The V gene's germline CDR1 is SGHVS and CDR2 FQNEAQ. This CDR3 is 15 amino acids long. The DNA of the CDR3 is TGTGCCAGCAGCTTAACCCGGGACAGGACGAGTGAAGCTTTCTTT. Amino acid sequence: CASSLTRDRTSEAFF.

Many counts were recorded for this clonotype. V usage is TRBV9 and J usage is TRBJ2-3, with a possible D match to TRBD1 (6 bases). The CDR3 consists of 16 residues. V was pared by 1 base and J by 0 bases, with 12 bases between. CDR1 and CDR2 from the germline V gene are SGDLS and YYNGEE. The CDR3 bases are TGTGCCAGCAGCGTAAATACAGGGCAAAGCACAGATACGCAGTATTTT. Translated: CASSVNTGQSTDTQYF.

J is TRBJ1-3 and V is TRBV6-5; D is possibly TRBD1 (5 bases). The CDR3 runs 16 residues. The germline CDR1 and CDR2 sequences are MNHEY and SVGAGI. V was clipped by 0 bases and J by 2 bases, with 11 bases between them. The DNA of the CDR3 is TGTGCCAGCAGTTACTCGAAAACAGGACCTGGAAACACCATATATTTT. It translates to CASSYSKTGPGNTIYF.

CDR3 sequence: CASSPPQDKNIQYF. CDR3 nucleotides: TGTGCCAGCAGCCCCCCACAGGACAAAAACATTCAGTACTTC. The chain recombines TRBV28 with TRBJ2-4; weak D call: TRBD1 (5 bases). Germline CDR1 reads MDHEN; CDR2 reads SYDVKM. Deletions cut 6 bases from V and 3 bases from J, with 12 bases between. The CDR3 has 14 residues.

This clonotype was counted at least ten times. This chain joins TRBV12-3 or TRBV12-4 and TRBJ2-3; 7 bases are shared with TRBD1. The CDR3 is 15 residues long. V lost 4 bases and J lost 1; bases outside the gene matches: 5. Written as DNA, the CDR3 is TGTGCCAGCAGTTACTCCGGGACAGGCACAGATACGCAGTATTTT. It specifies CASSYSGTGTDTQYF.

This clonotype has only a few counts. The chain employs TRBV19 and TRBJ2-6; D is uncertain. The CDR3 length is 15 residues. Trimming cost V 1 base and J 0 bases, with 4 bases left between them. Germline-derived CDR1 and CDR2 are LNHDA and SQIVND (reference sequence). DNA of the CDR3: TGTGCCAGTAGTATAGGAACCTCTGGGGCCAACGTCCTGACTTTC. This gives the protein CASSIGTSGANVLTF.

DNA of the CDR3: TGTGCCAGCAGACCCGACAGGGGTGTGGATCAGCCCCAGCATTTT. Its protein is CASRPDRGVDQPQHF. The rearrangement uses TRBV5-7 and TRBJ1-5, with 8 bases matching TRBD1. TRBV5-7 is marked as an open reading frame, function uncertain. V was pared by 5 bases and J by 5 bases, with 9 bases of the junction left unmatched. The CDR3 loop spans 15 amino acids.

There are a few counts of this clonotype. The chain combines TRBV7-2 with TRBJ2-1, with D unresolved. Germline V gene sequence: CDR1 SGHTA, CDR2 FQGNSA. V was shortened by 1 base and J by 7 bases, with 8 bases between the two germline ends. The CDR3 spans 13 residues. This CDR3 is CASSLDWGNEQFF. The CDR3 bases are TGTGCCAGCAGCTTAGACTGGGGTAATGAGCAGTTCTTC.

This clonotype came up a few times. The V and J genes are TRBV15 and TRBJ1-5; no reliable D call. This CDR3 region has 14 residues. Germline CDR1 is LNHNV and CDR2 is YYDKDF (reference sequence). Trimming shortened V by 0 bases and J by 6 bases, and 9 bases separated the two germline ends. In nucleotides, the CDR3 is TGTGCCACCAGCAGAGACTTCGCGGGTCAGCCCCAGCATTTT. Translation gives CATSRDFAGQPQHF.

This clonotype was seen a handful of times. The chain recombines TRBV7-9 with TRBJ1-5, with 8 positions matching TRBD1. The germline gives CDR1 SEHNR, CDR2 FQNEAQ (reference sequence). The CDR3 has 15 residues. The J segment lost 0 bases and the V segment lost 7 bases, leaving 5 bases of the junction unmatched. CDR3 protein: CASTGTGYSNQPQHF. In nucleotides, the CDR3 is TGTGCCAGCACTGGGACAGGTTATAGCAATCAGCCCCAGCATTTT.

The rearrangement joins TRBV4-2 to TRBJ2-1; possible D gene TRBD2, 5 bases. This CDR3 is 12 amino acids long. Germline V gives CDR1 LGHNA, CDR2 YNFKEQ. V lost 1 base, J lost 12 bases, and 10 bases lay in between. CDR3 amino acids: CASSQAGNRQFF. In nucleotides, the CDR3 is TGTGCCAGCAGCCAAGCCGGGAATCGGCAGTTCTTC.

Here the CDR3 reads CASSPGGRESGEQFF. CDR3 coding DNA: TGTGCCAGCAGCCCCGGGGGGCGGGAGTCGGGTGAGCAGTTCTTC. This sequence joins TRBV6-2 or TRBV6-3 and TRBJ2-1; TRBD2 might be the D (7 bases). CDR3 length: 15 amino acids. Trimming left V 6 bases short and J 9 bases short, with 21 bases between. Germline V gene data show CDR1 as MNHEY and CDR2 as SVGEGT.

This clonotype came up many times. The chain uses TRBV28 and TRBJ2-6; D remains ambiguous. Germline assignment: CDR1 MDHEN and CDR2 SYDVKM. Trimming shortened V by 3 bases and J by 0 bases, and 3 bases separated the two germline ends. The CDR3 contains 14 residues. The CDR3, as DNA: TGTGCCAGCAGTTTTAGCTCTGGGGCCAACGTCCTGACTTTC. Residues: CASSFSSGANVLTF.